This TCR beta chain was recorded in a study of blood T cell repertoires in COVID-19 (dated by TCRdb to about 2020). Describing the broader study: Samples covering the acute and convalescent phases of COVID-19 were provided by collaborators in the United States, Italy and Spain. Where available, HLA class I and class II types were obtained from metadata supplied by the sample provider rather than from assay-based typing. Sample metadata almost always included a de-identified subject ID, COVID-19 status, age in years and sex. Samples were obtained from the ongoing ImmuneRACE study (first 160 participants) and from 1,000 to 1,500 subjects provided by 6 global collaborators. The prospective study material was composed of cDNA or gDNA derived from T cells, B-cell-depleted T cells, or PBMCs. Subjects who had been exposed to COVID-19, were actively infected with it, or had recovered from it provided the deeply sampled blood TCRbeta repertoires that made up the dataset. The repertoires were made available in a free public database intended to serve as a resource for research on the immune response to SARS-CoV-2.

Results the study describes overall, beyond this receptor: The amount of clinical and demographic metadata varied by source and participant and was provided uncurated.

The immunoSEQ Assay, a bias-controlled multiplex PCR, was used to amplify TCRbeta CDR3 regions from genomic DNA. The original pipeline was this. The number of nucleated cells in each sample was estimated by amplification of reference gene primers within the assay. To quantify the absolute abundance of each unique TCRbeta CDR3 rearrangement, sequence reads were collapsed and filtered. Productive Simpson clonality was computed per sample as the square root of Simpson's diversity index over productive rearrangements. What TCRdb holds here is the immuneACCESS table cut down to in-frame rearrangements. Part of the clones is not present; checked against another copy, under half of the missing clones reflect an unresolved V gene, and the others are unexplained. V and J calls and clone size are given by that table; D and trimming were obtained from the DNA. The sample table lists tens of thousands of clones, 88% of them with a count of one. Approximately 5.5% of the sample comes from the top ten.

Collaborating institutions collected whole blood in K2EDTA tubes following their own protocols. Collaborator samples were shipped for TCRbeta analysis as frozen whole blood, isolated PBMCs, or DNA extracted from either sample type. With respect to this clone: Its recognized antigen is unknown. Per-base quality was not reported, and no clone a single base away is much larger than it.

V is clipped by 5 bases and J by 4 bases, and the sequence between their germline boundaries is 10 bases long. The CDR3 sequence holds 13 residues, the cysteine and phenylalanine included. The entry retains the CDR3 DNA only, 39 bases that are in frame from base 1. For CDR1 and CDR2, the germline V gene (reference sequence) lists SEHNR and FQNEAQ. The sequence derives from a human donor in a cohort sampled during active COVID-19. What was sequenced was peripheral blood. Recombination linked TRBV7-9 to TRBJ2-3; TRBD1 is perhaps the D gene, given 6 matching bases. The bases are TGTGCCAGCAGCATTTACAGGGCAGATACGCAGTATTTT. Its protein reads: CASSIYRADTQYF.